This T cell receptor (beta chain) was retrieved from a study of blood T cell repertoires in COVID-19. Turning to the study itself: Acute-phase and convalescent COVID-19 samples originated in the United States, Italy and Spain. Sample material is recorded as cDNA or gDNA derived from T cells, B-cell-depleted T cells, or PBMCs.

This clone occurred a few times. Methods used by the authors: Reference gene primer amplification gave nucleated cell count estimates. Measured with immunoSEQ multiplex PCR; TCRdb has only the in-frame clones, and not every one. V and J calls and clone size follow that table, whereas D and trimming were derived from the DNA. The sample carries 53,000 or so clones, over 70% recorded once. V shed 6 bases and J shed 1 base, with 15 bases lying between them. CDR3 length: 15 amino acids. Germline CDR1 reads MNHEY; CDR2 reads SVGAGI. The rearrangement links TRBV6-5 to TRBJ1-2; weak D call: TRBD1 (6 bases). This sequence was found in a human donor with active or convalescent COVID-19. The donor label of this sample is uncertain. The sequenced sample was peripheral blood. The CDR3 DNA sequence: TGTGCCAGCAGCTCCCGGGGCAGGGGTAACTATGGCTACACCTTC. This gives the protein CASSSRGRGNYGYTF.